The 18 T cell receptor beta chains below come from one sample, sequenced in a study of shared clonotypes between healthy human individuals. Clones were sequenced by immunoSEQ multiplex PCR, and TCRdb holds only the in-frame ones, with some missing. This sample has some 1.5 million clones, with 98% found just once. The sequenced sample was naive CD4+ T cells sorted from blood. Subset denoted: CD45RA+ positively selected. The receptors here all came from a man between 25 and 39 years old in good health.

CDR3 DNA: TGTGCCAGCAGTTACGGGGCTAGGGGGCGGGATACGCAGTATTTT. Translating it yields CASSYGARGRDTQYF. V and J are TRBV6-5 and TRBJ2-3; TRBD1 matches 7 bases. The germline V gene has CDR1 MNHEY and CDR2 SVGAGI. Losses at the gene ends were 2 bases for V and 6 bases for J; bases not matched to a gene: 8. The CDR3 is made up of 15 amino acids.

In regard to this clone: The sample holds other DNA sequences that translate to the same CDR3. This chain connects TRBV7-9 to TRBJ2-7; a weak D match, TRBD2 (6 bases). CDR1 is SEHNR, CDR2 FQNEAQ, per germline (reference sequence). With 0 bases removed from V and 5 bases from J, the gap between germline ends came to 8 bases. The CDR3 has 13 residues. Here the CDR3 DNA reads TGTGCCAGCAGCTTAGCCGGCGGGAACGAGCAGTACTTC. Its translation: CASSLAGGNEQYF.

The chain uses TRBV7-7 and TRBJ2-5, with 7 bases aligning to TRBD1. Germline CDR1 SSHAT, CDR2 FNYEAQ (reference sequence). V gave up 5 bases and J gave up 5 bases; unmatched junction bases: 5. The CDR3 sequence is 13 residues long. As DNA, the CDR3 is TGTGCCAGCAGCCCAGGGGGTGGGGAGACCCAGTACTTC. It yields the protein CASSPGGGETQYF.

The genes are TRBV25-1 and TRBJ2-7, with 8 bases fitting TRBD2. Losses at the gene ends were 6 bases for V and 2 bases for J; bases not matched to a gene: 6. CDR1 is MGHDK, CDR2 SYGVNS, per germline. This CDR3 has 14 amino acids. CDR3 DNA sequence: TGTGCCAGCAGCAGGACTAGCAGACCCTACGAGCAGTACTTC. Translation: CASSRTSRPYEQYF.

The gene calls are TRBV11-2 and TRBJ1-4; TRBD1 aligns across 8 bases. V gave up 5 bases and J gave up 2 bases; unmatched junction bases: 7. The CDR3 length is 16 residues. Per the germline V gene, CDR1 is SGHAT and CDR2 is FQNNGV. This chain's CDR3 is CASSPHSGGTNEKLFF. The CDR3 nucleotides are TGTGCCAGCAGCCCTCACTCAGGGGGCACTAATGAAAAACTGTTTTTT.

Of note for this clone: At one of its ends the junction is not consistent with the germline gene, which may arise from a read error. CDR3 sequence: CSARTGLRTVF. The CDR3 DNA sequence: TGCAGTGCTCGGACAGGTCTCCGAACGGTCTTC. The chain combines TRBV20-1 with TRBJ2-1; TRBD1 aligns across 7 bases. CDR1 DFQATT and CDR2 SNEGSKA come from the germline V gene (reference sequence). The CDR3 covers 11 residues.

The V and J genes are TRBV7-9 and TRBJ1-2; D is unresolved. V lost 1 base, J lost 4 bases, and 7 bases lay in between. The CDR3 contains 13 residues. CDR1 and CDR2 (germline): SEHNR, FQNEAQ (reference sequence). CDR3 DNA: TGTGCCAGCAGCTTAGATGGACCCTATGGCTACACCTTC. As protein: CASSLDGPYGYTF.

The chain carries TRBV5-1 and TRBJ2-1, with no clear D. V lost 0 bases and J 2 bases, leaving 9 bases between the germline ends. This CDR3 contains 15 residues. The germline gives CDR1 SGHRS, CDR2 YFSETQ. CDR3 in amino acids: CASSLGLVTYNEQFF. The CDR3 DNA follows: TGCGCCAGCAGCTTGGGTCTTGTCACCTACAATGAGCAGTTCTTC.

The chain has TRBV27 and TRBJ2-7; D unclear. V gave up 5 bases and J gave up 0 bases, with 11 bases separating them. In germline, CDR1 is MNHEY, CDR2 SMNVEV (reference sequence). This CDR3 is built from 14 residues. The CDR3 bases are TGTGCCAGCAGTATCAGACGGACCTCCTACGAGCAGTACTTC. Translated, it gives CASSIRRTSYEQYF.

V gene TRBV6-6 combines with J gene TRBJ1-4; possible D gene TRBD1, 6 bases. Trimming shortened V by 2 bases and J by 7 bases, and 14 bases separated the two germline ends. Looked up from germline, CDR1 is MNHNY and CDR2 is SVGAGI (reference sequence). This CDR3 is built from 15 residues. The CDR3 here is CASSYLWGAGEKLFF. CDR3 nucleotides: TGTGCCAGCAGTTACCTTTGGGGGGCCGGTGAAAAACTGTTTTTT.

The chain has TRBV19 and TRBJ2-3, with TRBD2 matching over 14 bases. From germline, CDR1 is LNHDA and CDR2 SQIVND (reference sequence). The CDR3 extends over 17 amino acids. After removal of 5 bases from V and 2 bases from J, the junction contained 6 bases not matched to a gene. In nucleotides, the CDR3 is TGTGCCAGTAGTTCAGGACTAGCGGGAGGTATCACAGATACGCAGTATTTT. This codes for CASSSGLAGGITDTQYF.

The J gene is TRBJ1-1, the V gene TRBV5-1, with 7 bases fitting TRBD1. V lost 7 bases to trimming and J lost 7 bases; unmatched junction nucleotides: 10. CDR3 length: 13 amino acids. CDR1 is SGHRS and CDR2 is YFSETQ in the germline V gene. The CDR3 DNA is TGCGCCAGCGGGCGAGAGGGGGCTGATGAAGCTTTCTTT. Translated: CASGREGADEAFF.

The V gene is TRBV10-3, the J gene TRBJ2-5; maybe TRBD1 (5 bases). Between the trimmed V and J ends, which lost 10 bases and 4 bases, there was a span of 19 bases. CDR1 and CDR2 (germline): ENHRY, SYGVKD. The CDR3 is 14 residues long. The CDR3 DNA is TGTGCCACCCACGGTGGCAGGGCTGCAGAGACCCAGTACTTC. Encoded protein: CATHGGRAAETQYF.

The chain is built from TRBV7-9 and TRBJ2-7, with 13 bases identical to TRBD2. The J segment lost 3 bases and the V segment lost 4 bases, leaving 3 bases of the junction unmatched. There are 15 residues in the CDR3. Germline-derived CDR1 and CDR2 are SEHNR and FQNEAQ (reference sequence). CDR3 amino acids: CASSSRTSGSYEQYF. The CDR3 nucleotides read TGTGCCAGCAGCTCGCGGACTAGCGGGAGCTACGAGCAGTACTTC.

CDR3 sequence reads: CASSAPGTGRNEQYF. In DNA, the CDR3 is TGCGCCAGCAGTGCCCCCGGGACAGGGAGGAACGAGCAGTACTTC. The V call is TRBV10-1, the J call TRBJ2-7; 9 nucleotides match TRBD1. Germline V lookup: CDR1 WNHNN, CDR2 SYGVQD (reference sequence). V lost 4 bases, J lost 5 bases, and 9 bases stayed unmatched. This CDR3 contains 15 residues.

The V and J genes are TRBV6-6 and TRBJ2-7; 8 nucleotides match TRBD2. CDR1 MNHNY and CDR2 SVGAGI come from the germline V gene (reference sequence). The CDR3 has 12 residues. V trimming: 5 bases; J trimming: 12 bases; junction bases outside the gene matches: 9. The CDR3 coding sequence is TGTGCCAGCAGTCCGGGACTAGAGGGGCTGTACTTC. Translation gives CASSPGLEGLYF.

The chain employs TRBV2 and TRBJ1-2; TRBD1 aligns across 10 bases. Germline V CDR1 and CDR2: SNHLY, FYNNEI. The CDR3 covers 14 residues. The V gene end was trimmed by 3 bases and the J gene end by 3 bases; junction bases not matched to a gene: 1. The CDR3 spells CASSEGQGYYGYTF. In DNA, the CDR3 is TGTGCCAGCAGTGAGGGACAGGGGTACTATGGCTACACCTTC.

With respect to this clone: Other DNA sequences within the sample encode an identical CDR3. The CDR3 reads CASSPGDRMNTEAFF. CDR3 sequence (DNA): TGTGCCAGCTCACCCGGGGACAGGATGAACACTGAAGCTTTCTTT. The chain carries TRBV18 and TRBJ1-1; the match to TRBD1 covers 8 bases. Trimming at V came to 3 bases and at J to 0 bases, leaving 3 bases not matched to a gene. CDR1 KGHSH and CDR2 LQKENI come from the germline V gene. This CDR3 is 15 amino acids long. Based on the CDR3 plus reference TRBV18 and TRBJ1-1, the full variable domain is NAGVMQNPRHLVRRRGQEARLRCSPMKGHSHVYWYRQLPEEGLKFMVYLQKENIIDESGMPKERFSAEFPKEGPSILRIQQVVRGDSAAYFCASSPGDRMNTEAFFGQGTRLTVV.